This T cell receptor beta chain comes out of a study of quantifying T cell responses using KT2 cells. Across the whole study: RNA was reverse transcribed with TCR alpha and beta constant-region primers.

Unfractionated PBMC were spiked with known numbers of KT2 clone cells. The CDR3 contains 16 residues. V was cut by 0 bases and J by 6 bases, with 14 bases left in between. CDR1 MNHEY and CDR2 SMNVEV come from the germline V gene (reference sequence). An oligo carrying a UMI was ligated to the cDNA 3' end. First-round PCR used about 4 cycles and beta primers RC1.1 and RC1.2 covering TRBC1 and TRBC2. TCR alpha and beta chains were handled separately starting at the second PCR. One entry per CDR3 protein, called by TCRdb with MiXCR from the UMI-ligation and nested PCR reads. Here the sample spans 40,000 to 55,000 distinct CDR3 sequences, roughly 11% being singletons.

The clonotype comes from a human donor. The sample comprised PBMCs spiked with cells of the T cell clone KT2. The chain joins TRBV27 to TRBJ2-2, with D unresolved. The CDR3 sequence is CASSLSFAARAGELFF. The CDR3, as DNA: TGTGCCAGCAGTTTATCGTTTGCGGCCCGGGCCGGGGAGCTGTTTTTT.